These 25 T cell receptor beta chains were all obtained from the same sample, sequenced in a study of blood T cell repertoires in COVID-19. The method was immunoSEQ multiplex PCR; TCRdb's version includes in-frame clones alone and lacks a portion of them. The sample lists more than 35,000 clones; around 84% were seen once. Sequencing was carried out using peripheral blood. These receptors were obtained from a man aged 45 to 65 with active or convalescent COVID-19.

DNA for the CDR3: TGTGCCAGCAGCCAGGATCAGGGAGGGTGGGAGACCCAGTACTTC. Translation: CASSQDQGGWETQYF. The rearrangement uses TRBV3-1 (or the pseudogene TRBV3-2) and TRBJ2-5, with 7 bases matching TRBD2. V lost 3 bases, J lost 5 bases, and 9 bases stayed unmatched. The CDR3 contains 15 residues. Germline V gene data show CDR1 as LGHDT and CDR2 as YNNKEL (reference sequence).

The DNA of the CDR3 is TGTGCCAGCAGCCTGGGACTAGCGTTCCATGAGCAGTTCTTC. Protein product: CASSLGLAFHEQFF. This rearrangement joins TRBV11-2 to TRBJ2-1, with 10 bases lining up with TRBD2. The germline gives CDR1 SGHAT, CDR2 FQNNGV. Trimming at V came to 5 bases and at J to 8 bases, leaving 6 bases not matched to a gene. CDR3 length: 14 amino acids.

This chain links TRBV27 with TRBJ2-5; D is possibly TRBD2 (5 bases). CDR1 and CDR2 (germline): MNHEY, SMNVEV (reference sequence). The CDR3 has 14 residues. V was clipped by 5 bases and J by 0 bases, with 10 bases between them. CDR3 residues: CASSTRLNQETQYF. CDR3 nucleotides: TGTGCCAGCAGTACCCGACTAAACCAAGAGACCCAGTACTTC.

CDR3 bases: TGTGCCAGCAGTCCTACCCACACCGGGGAGCTGTTTTTT. Its protein product is CASSPTHTGELFF. This chain uses TRBV12-3 or TRBV12-4 with TRBJ2-2; D call uncertain. CDR3 length: 13 amino acids. Trimming removed 5 bases at V and 3 bases at J, with 7 bases between.

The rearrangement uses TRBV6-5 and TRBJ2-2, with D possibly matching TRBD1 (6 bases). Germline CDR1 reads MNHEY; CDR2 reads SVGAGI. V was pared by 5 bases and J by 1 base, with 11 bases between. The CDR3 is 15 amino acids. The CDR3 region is CASSIQGRNTGELFF. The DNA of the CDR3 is TGTGCCAGCAGTATACAGGGTCGGAACACCGGGGAGCTGTTTTTT.

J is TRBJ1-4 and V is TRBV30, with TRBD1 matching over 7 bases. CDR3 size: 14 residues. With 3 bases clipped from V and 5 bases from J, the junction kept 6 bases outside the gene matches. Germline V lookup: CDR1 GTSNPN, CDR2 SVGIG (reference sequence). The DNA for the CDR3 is TGTGCCTGGAGGGAGGGACAGACGAATGAAAAACTGTTTTTT. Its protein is CAWREGQTNEKLFF. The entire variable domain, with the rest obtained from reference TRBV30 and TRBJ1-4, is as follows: SQTIHQWPATLVQPVGSPLSLECTVEGTSNPNLYWYRQAAGRGLQLLFYSVGIGQISSEVPQNLSASRPQDRQFILSSKKLLLSDSGFYLCAWREGQTNEKLFFGSGTQLSVL.

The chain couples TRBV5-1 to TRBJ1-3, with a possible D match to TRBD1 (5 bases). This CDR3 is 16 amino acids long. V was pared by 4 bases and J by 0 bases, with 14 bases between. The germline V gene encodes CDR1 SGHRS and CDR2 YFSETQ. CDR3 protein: CASSPGGAFSGNTIYF. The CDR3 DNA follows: TGCGCCAGCAGCCCGGGAGGGGCATTCTCTGGAAACACCATATATTTT.

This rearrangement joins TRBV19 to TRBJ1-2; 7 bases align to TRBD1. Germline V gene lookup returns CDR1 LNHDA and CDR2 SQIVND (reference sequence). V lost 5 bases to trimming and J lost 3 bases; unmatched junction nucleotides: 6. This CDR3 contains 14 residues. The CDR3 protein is CASSPGTAYYGYTF. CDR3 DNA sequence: TGTGCCAGTAGTCCAGGGACAGCCTACTATGGCTACACCTTC.

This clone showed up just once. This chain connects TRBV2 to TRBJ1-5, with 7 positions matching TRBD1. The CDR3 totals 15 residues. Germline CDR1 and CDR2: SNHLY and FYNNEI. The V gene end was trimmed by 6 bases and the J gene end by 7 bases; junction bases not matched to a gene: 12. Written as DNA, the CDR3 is TGTGCCAGCAGGGACCCACAGGGGTTGGGGCAGCCCCAGCATTTT. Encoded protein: CASRDPQGLGQPQHF.

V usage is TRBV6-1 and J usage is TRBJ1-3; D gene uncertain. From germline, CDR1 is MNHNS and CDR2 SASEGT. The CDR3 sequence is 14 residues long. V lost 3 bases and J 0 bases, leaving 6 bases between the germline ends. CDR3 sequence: CASSDGGSGNTIYF. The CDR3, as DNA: TGTGCCAGCAGTGACGGAGGCTCTGGAAACACCATATATTTT.

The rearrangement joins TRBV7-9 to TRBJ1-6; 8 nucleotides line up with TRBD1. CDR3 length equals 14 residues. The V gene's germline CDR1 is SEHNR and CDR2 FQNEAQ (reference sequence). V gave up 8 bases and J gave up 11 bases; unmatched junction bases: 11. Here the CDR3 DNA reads TGTGCCAGCGGAGGGACAGGAGGATCTCCACCCCTCCACTTT. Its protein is CASGGTGGSPPLHF.

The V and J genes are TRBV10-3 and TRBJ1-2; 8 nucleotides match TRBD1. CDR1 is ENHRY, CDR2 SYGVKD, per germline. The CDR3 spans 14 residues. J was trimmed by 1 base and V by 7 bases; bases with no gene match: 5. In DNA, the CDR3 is TGTGCCATCAAGCCGACAGGGGTTAACTATGGCTACACCTTC. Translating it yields CAIKPTGVNYGYTF.

For the CDR3, the DNA is TGTGCCAGCAGCCCAAAACCTCGGGGTGAGCAGTACTTC. This translates into CASSPKPRGEQYF. The chain links TRBV3-1 (or the pseudogene TRBV3-2) to TRBJ2-7; weak D call: TRBD2 (5 bases). The germline gives CDR1 LGHDT, CDR2 YNNKEL (reference sequence). Trimming took off 4 bases at V and 7 bases at J, with 14 bases between the two ends. This CDR3 has 13 residues.

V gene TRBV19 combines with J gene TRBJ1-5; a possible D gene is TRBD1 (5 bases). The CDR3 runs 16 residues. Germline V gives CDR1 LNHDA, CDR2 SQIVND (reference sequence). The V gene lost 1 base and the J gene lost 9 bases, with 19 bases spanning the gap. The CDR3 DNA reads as TGTGCCAGTAGTATAGCAGACGGACATAGGGTGAGGCCCCAGCATTTT. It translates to CASSIADGHRVRPQHF. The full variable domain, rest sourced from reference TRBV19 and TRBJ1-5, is DGGITQSPKYLFRKEGQNVTLSCEQNLNHDAMYWYRQDPGQGLRLIYYSQIVNDFQKGDIAEGYSVSREKKESFPLTVTSAQKNPTAFYLCASSIADGHRVRPQHFGDGTRLSIL.

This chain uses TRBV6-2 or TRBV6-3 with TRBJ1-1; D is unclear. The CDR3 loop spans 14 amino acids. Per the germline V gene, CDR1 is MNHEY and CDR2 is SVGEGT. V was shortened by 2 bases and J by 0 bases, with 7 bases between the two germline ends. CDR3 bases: TGTGCCAGCAGTTACGGCCAGTTGAACACTGAAGCTTTCTTT. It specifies CASSYGQLNTEAFF.

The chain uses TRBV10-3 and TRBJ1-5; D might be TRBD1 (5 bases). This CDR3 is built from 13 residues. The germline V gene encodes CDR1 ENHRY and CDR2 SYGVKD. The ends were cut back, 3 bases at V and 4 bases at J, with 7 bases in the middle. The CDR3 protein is CAISDQGNQPQHF. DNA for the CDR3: TGTGCCATCAGTGACCAGGGAAATCAGCCCCAGCATTTT.

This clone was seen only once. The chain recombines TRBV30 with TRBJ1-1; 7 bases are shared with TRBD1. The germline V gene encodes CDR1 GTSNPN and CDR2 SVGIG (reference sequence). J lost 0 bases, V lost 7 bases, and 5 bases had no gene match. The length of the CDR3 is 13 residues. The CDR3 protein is CAYSGQLNTEAFF. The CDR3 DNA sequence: TGTGCCTATTCGGGACAGCTGAACACTGAAGCTTTCTTT.

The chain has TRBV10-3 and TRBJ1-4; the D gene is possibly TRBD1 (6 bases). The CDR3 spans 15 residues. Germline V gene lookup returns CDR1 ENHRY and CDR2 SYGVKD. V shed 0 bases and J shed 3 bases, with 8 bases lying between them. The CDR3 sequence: CAISESGGPNEKLFF. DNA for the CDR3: TGTGCCATCAGTGAGTCCGGGGGGCCTAATGAAAAACTGTTTTTT.

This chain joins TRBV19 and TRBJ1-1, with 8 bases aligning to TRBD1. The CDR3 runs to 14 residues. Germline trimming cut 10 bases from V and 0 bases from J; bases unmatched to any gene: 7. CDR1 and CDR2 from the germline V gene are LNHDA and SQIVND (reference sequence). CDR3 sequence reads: CATQGQAVNTEAFF. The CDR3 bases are TGTGCCACCCAGGGACAGGCGGTGAACACTGAAGCTTTCTTT. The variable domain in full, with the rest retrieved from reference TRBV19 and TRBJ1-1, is DGGITQSPKYLFRKEGQNVTLSCEQNLNHDAMYWYRQDPGQGLRLIYYSQIVNDFQKGDIAEGYSVSREKKESFPLTVTSAQKNPTAFYLCATQGQAVNTEAFFGQGTRLTVV.

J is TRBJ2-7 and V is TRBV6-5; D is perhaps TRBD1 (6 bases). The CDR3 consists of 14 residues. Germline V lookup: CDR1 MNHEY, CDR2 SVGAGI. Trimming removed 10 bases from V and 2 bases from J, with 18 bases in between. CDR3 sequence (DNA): TGTGCCACCTTACCCACAGGGCCCACCTACGAGCAGTACTTC. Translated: CATLPTGPTYEQYF.

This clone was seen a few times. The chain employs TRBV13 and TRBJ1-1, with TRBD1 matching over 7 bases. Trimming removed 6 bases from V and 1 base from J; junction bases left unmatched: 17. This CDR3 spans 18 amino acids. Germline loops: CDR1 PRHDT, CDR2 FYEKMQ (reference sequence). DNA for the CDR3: TGTGCCAGCAGTTCAAGGGACGCGGGACAGACTCAGAACACTGAAGCTTTCTTT. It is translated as CASSSRDAGQTQNTEAFF.

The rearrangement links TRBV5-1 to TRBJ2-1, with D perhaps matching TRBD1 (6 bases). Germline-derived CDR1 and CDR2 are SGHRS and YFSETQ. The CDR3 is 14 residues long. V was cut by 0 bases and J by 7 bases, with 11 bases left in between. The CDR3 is CASSLGHRDNEQFF. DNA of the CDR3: TGCGCCAGCAGCTTGGGCCACAGGGATAATGAGCAGTTCTTC.

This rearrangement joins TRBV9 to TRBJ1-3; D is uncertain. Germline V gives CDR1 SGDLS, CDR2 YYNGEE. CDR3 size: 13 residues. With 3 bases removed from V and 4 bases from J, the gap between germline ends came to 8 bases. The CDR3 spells CASSGSEGNTIYF. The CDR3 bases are TGTGCCAGCAGCGGGTCGGAGGGAAACACCATATATTTT.

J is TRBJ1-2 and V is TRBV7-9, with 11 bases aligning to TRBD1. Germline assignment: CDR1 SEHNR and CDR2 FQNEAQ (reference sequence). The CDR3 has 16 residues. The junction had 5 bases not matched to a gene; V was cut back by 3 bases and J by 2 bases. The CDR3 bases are TGTGCCAGCAGCTTTGCTGGGACAGGGGGAAACTATGGCTACACCTTC. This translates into CASSFAGTGGNYGYTF.

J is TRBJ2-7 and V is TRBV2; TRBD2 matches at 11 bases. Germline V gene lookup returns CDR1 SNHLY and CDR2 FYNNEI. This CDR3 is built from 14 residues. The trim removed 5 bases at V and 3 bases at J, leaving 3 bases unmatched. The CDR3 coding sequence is TGTGCCAGCAGTAGTAGCGGGGGGGACTACGAGCAGTACTTC. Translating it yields CASSSSGGDYEQYF.